The sequence of this T cell receptor (beta chain) was determined in a study of cytomegalovirus exposure and HLA in healthy donors. General study findings and limits: DRB1 showed the most TCR associations and HLA-C the fewest in a later analysis, as rates varied by HLA locus. The study put 150 to 200 TCR beta chains on its list as cytomegalovirus-associated. It emerged from a later analysis that several of the most significant clusters appeared to be linked to common viral pathogens. The authors reported that TCR beta sequences could predict HLA-A and HLA-B alleles. These predictions were accurate for most subjects in the first cohort.

The study ran its PCR with 60 Vbeta and 13 Jbeta primers. The protocol was immunoSEQ multiplex PCR, while the TCRdb copy is restricted to in-frame clones and leaves out a portion. The sample includes under 200,000 clones, about four fifths of them seen just once. Looked up from germline, CDR1 is SGHTA and CDR2 is FQGNSA. The CDR3 covers 13 residues. V was pared by 2 bases and J by 1 base, with 5 bases between. Concerning this clone: Its target is not known.

Material: PBMCs. The receptor was isolated from a woman aged 50 to 65 in good health and CMV-seropositive. This chain links TRBV7-2 with TRBJ1-1; D is unclear. For the CDR3, the DNA is TGTGCCAGCAGCTTATGGGCGAACACTGAAGCTTTCTTT. Residues: CASSLWANTEAFF.